The 30 T cell receptor beta chains listed next were all sequenced from one sample in a study of T cell responses to AZD1222 COVID-19 vaccine. Clones were sequenced by immunoSEQ multiplex PCR, and TCRdb holds only the in-frame ones, with some missing. The sample contains approximately 200,000 clones, around 94% of which appear only once. The sample here was peripheral blood, taken 28 days after the second dose of the MenACWY control vaccine. The receptors here all came from an adult who received the MenACWY meningococcal vaccine as a control.

About this clone: Other DNA sequences within the sample encode an identical CDR3. The rearrangement uses TRBV10-3 and TRBJ2-7; the D gene is possibly TRBD1 (5 bases). V shed 2 bases and J shed 3 bases, with 5 bases lying between them. This CDR3 is 12 amino acids long. Germline-derived CDR1 and CDR2 are ENHRY and SYGVKD. The CDR3 region is CAISERGYEQYF. As DNA, the CDR3 is TGTGCCATCAGTGAGAGGGGCTACGAGCAGTACTTC.

As DNA, the CDR3 is TGTGCCAGTAGTATCTGGCCGCGCAATGAGCAGTTCTTC. Its protein product is CASSIWPRNEQFF. J is TRBJ2-1 and V is TRBV19; D is unclear. The germline CDR1 and CDR2 sequences are LNHDA and SQIVND (reference sequence). CDR3 length: 13 amino acids. V lost 3 bases, J lost 6 bases, and 9 bases lay in between.

This clone was detected only a few times. The V and J genes are TRBV2 and TRBJ1-1; possibly TRBD1 for D (6 bases). Trimming pared 6 bases from V and 1 base from J, leaving 15 bases between. The CDR3 is made up of 15 amino acids. CDR1 SNHLY and CDR2 FYNNEI come from the germline V gene. Here the CDR3 DNA reads TGTGCCAGCAGGGCCCTCGAACAGGGGAACACTGAAGCTTTCTTT. Translation: CASRALEQGNTEAFF.

This chain connects TRBV9 to TRBJ1-3; no definite D call. The V and J ends lost 5 bases and 3 bases respectively, with 12 bases between them. CDR3 length equals 14 residues. Per germline, CDR1 SGDLS and CDR2 YYNGEE. CDR3 DNA sequence: TGTGCCAGCAGACCCCAGGCTGGTGGAAACACCATATATTTT. Translating it yields CASRPQAGGNTIYF.

The rearrangement uses TRBV19 and TRBJ2-2; TRBD1 agrees at 7 bases. The CDR3 totals 13 residues. Per the germline V gene, CDR1 is LNHDA and CDR2 is SQIVND (reference sequence). Unmatched junction bases numbered 3, after V lost 9 bases and J lost 2 bases. In nucleotides, the CDR3 is TGTGCCAGCGGGGACAGTAACACCGGGGAGCTGTTTTTT. It is translated as CASGDSNTGELFF. Full variable domain (rest looked up from reference TRBV19 and TRBJ2-2): DGGITQSPKYLFRKEGQNVTLSCEQNLNHDAMYWYRQDPGQGLRLIYYSQIVNDFQKGDIAEGYSVSREKKESFPLTVTSAQKNPTAFYLCASGDSNTGELFFGEGSRLTVL.

The chain joins TRBV11-2 to TRBJ2-3; 7 bases agree with TRBD2. Germline values: CDR1 SGHAT, CDR2 FQNNGV. J lost 3 bases, V lost 3 bases, and 6 bases had no gene match. This CDR3 has 15 residues. In nucleotides, the CDR3 is TGTGCCAGCAGCTTTGATGGTAGCGGGACAGATACGCAGTATTTT. This codes for CASSFDGSGTDTQYF.

A single count supports this clone. This chain connects TRBV7-2 to TRBJ2-7, with 9 bases lining up with TRBD2. The V gene's germline CDR1 is SGHTA and CDR2 FQGNSA. The CDR3 is 16 residues long. J was trimmed by 4 bases and V by 5 bases; bases with no gene match: 12. This CDR3 is CASSPRLLAGIYEQYF. For the CDR3, the DNA is TGTGCCAGCAGCCCGCGCCTACTAGCGGGCATATACGAGCAGTACTTC.

The genes are TRBV28 and TRBJ2-7, with TRBD2 matching 9 bases. The CDR3 consists of 17 residues. CDR1 MDHEN and CDR2 SYDVKM come from the germline V gene. Unmatched junction bases numbered 18, after V lost 10 bases and J lost 2 bases. The CDR3 sequence: CAIRAHIAGERPYEQYF. CDR3 nucleotide sequence: TGTGCCATAAGAGCCCATATAGCGGGAGAAAGGCCCTACGAGCAGTACTTC.

The V call is TRBV19, the J call TRBJ2-3; D is uncertain. This CDR3 contains 13 residues. The germline V and J ends were trimmed by 7 bases and 1 base, with 9 bases remaining between them. The germline V gene encodes CDR1 LNHDA and CDR2 SQIVND (reference sequence). The CDR3 loop reads CASNRRGTDTQYF. In nucleotides, the CDR3 is TGTGCCAGTAATAGGCGAGGCACAGATACGCAGTATTTT.

V and J are TRBV19 and TRBJ1-3; 7 bases map to TRBD1. The J segment lost 2 bases and the V segment lost 2 bases, leaving 18 bases of the junction unmatched. CDR3 length: 20 residues. Germline CDR1 LNHDA, CDR2 SQIVND (reference sequence). The CDR3 DNA follows: TGTGCCAGTAGTATACATCGGACAGGCACTATCTTCGACCCTGGAAACACCATATATTTT. Translation gives CASSIHRTGTIFDPGNTIYF.

As to this clone: The junction and the germline gene differ at one end; a read error may be behind it. This chain links TRBV6-1 with TRBJ1-1, with a weak D call TRBD1 (6 bases). The V gene's germline CDR1 is MNHNS and CDR2 SASEGT. The CDR3 is 14 residues long. The CDR3 DNA is TGTGCCAGCAGTGACAACAGGGAGAACGCTGAAGCTTTCTTT. Encoded protein: CASSDNRENAEAFF.

The chain has TRBV19 and TRBJ2-3, with 9 bases matching TRBD2. The CDR3 runs to 15 residues. Losses at the gene ends were 7 bases for V and 5 bases for J; bases not matched to a gene: 10. Germline V gene data show CDR1 as LNHDA and CDR2 as SQIVND (reference sequence). The CDR3 spells CASTSEPSGEDTQYF. The CDR3 DNA is TGTGCCAGTACTAGCGAGCCTAGCGGGGAAGATACGCAGTATTTT.

The rearrangement joins TRBV28 to TRBJ1-4; D may be TRBD1 (5 bases). The CDR3 runs 13 residues. V lost 6 bases and J lost 8, with 13 bases in between. In germline, CDR1 is MDHEN, CDR2 SYDVKM. The chain's CDR3 is CASRGRVYEKLFF. The DNA for the CDR3 is TGTGCCAGCAGGGGCAGGGTGTACGAAAAACTGTTTTTT.

The V call is TRBV2, the J call TRBJ1-5; no definite D call. Trimming shortened V by 8 bases and J by 1 base, and 9 bases separated the two germline ends. The CDR3 consists of 13 residues. CDR1 and CDR2 from the germline V gene are SNHLY and FYNNEI. The CDR3 DNA follows: TGTGCCAGCGTCTCGGACAGCAATCAGCCCCAGCATTTT. It yields the protein CASVSDSNQPQHF.

The CDR3 loop reads CASSQDGRGNEQFF. The CDR3 DNA follows: TGCGCCAGCAGCCAGGACGGGCGGGGCAATGAGCAGTTCTTC. This chain connects TRBV5-1 to TRBJ2-1; tentatively, D is TRBD2 (6 bases). With 4 bases removed from V and 6 bases from J, the gap between germline ends came to 14 bases. Germline loops: CDR1 SGHRS, CDR2 YFSETQ. There are 14 residues in the CDR3.

The chain joins TRBV30 to TRBJ1-3; D is unresolved. The V gene lost 4 bases and the J gene lost 0 bases, with 16 bases spanning the gap. The CDR3 is 16 residues long. From germline, CDR1 is GTSNPN and CDR2 SVGIG (reference sequence). The CDR3 is CAWTSVGFSSGNTIYF. Here the CDR3 DNA reads TGTGCCTGGACCTCAGTAGGGTTTAGCTCTGGAAACACCATATATTTT.

With regard to this clone: One end of the junction is discordant with germline, which a read error may explain. The chain couples TRBV28 to TRBJ1-5; D unclear. The CDR3 is 14 residues long. Germline V lookup: CDR1 MDHEN, CDR2 SYDVKM. This CDR3 reads CASRLSGNNQPQHF. The CDR3 bases are TGTGCCAGCAGGTTATCTGGCAACAATCAGCCCCAGCATTTT.

The rearrangement joins TRBV7-9 to TRBJ1-6; 10 nucleotides agree with TRBD1. Germline trimming cut 5 bases from V and 9 bases from J; bases unmatched to any gene: 4. The CDR3 sequence is 14 residues long. The V gene's germline CDR1 is SEHNR and CDR2 FQNEAQ (reference sequence). The CDR3 is CASSPGQGVSPLHF. DNA for the CDR3: TGTGCCAGCAGCCCCGGACAGGGGGTTTCACCCCTCCACTTT.

The chain recombines TRBV6-5 with TRBJ2-1; D remains unclear. Trimming pared 7 bases from V and 3 bases from J, leaving 7 bases between. The germline V gene encodes CDR1 MNHEY and CDR2 SVGAGI. The CDR3 runs to 12 residues. This chain's CDR3 is CASKKGYNEQFF. The DNA of the CDR3 is TGTGCCAGCAAAAAAGGCTACAATGAGCAGTTCTTC.

The chain carries TRBV5-1 and TRBJ1-1; TRBD1 might be the D (5 bases). Per germline, CDR1 SGHRS and CDR2 YFSETQ. This CDR3 is 14 amino acids long. V was clipped by 2 bases and J by 4 bases, with 12 bases between them. This CDR3 is CASSFGGSGTEAFF. The CDR3 nucleotides read TGCGCCAGCAGCTTCGGGGGTTCGGGCACTGAAGCTTTCTTT. Supplemented by reference TRBV5-1 and TRBJ1-1, the full variable domain reads KAGVTQTPRYLIKTRGQQVTLSCSPISGHRSVSWYQQTPGQGLQFLFEYFSETQRNKGNFPGRFSGRQFSNSRSEMNVSTLELGDSALYLCASSFGGSGTEAFFGQGTRLTVV.

The chain has TRBV7-3 and TRBJ2-3, with D perhaps TRBD1 or TRBD2 (5 bases each). In germline, CDR1 is SGHTA, CDR2 FQGTGA. Trimming removed 3 bases from V and 1 base from J, with 8 bases in between. CDR3 length equals 14 residues. This chain's CDR3 is CASSLGTGTDTQYF. The CDR3 DNA reads TGTGCCAGCAGCTTGGGGACCGGCACAGATACGCAGTATTTT.

The chain employs TRBV12-3 or TRBV12-4 and TRBJ2-5; TRBD1 matches at 8 bases. This CDR3 comprises 13 residues. V lost 4 bases and J lost 4; bases outside the gene matches: 2. The chain's CDR3 is CASSSQGAETQYF. The CDR3 DNA reads TGTGCCAGCAGTTCTCAGGGGGCAGAGACCCAGTACTTC.

The V gene is TRBV27, the J gene TRBJ2-2; 9 bases are a match to TRBD1. Germline lookup yields CDR1 MNHEY and CDR2 SMNVEV (reference sequence). The CDR3 is made up of 14 amino acids. The J segment lost 7 bases and the V segment lost 6 bases, leaving 6 bases of the junction unmatched. The CDR3 loop is CASRPGQGHGELFF. The DNA for the CDR3 is TGTGCCAGCAGACCGGGACAGGGACACGGGGAGCTGTTTTTT.

J is TRBJ2-2 and V is TRBV6-4, with D uncertain. CDR1 MRHNA and CDR2 SNTAGT come from the germline V gene. V lost 6 bases to trimming and J lost 4 bases, with 9 bases between them. CDR3 length: 13 residues. For the CDR3, the DNA is TGTGCCAGCAGCCTAGTTGGCACCGGGGAGCTGTTTTTT. It translates to CASSLVGTGELFF.

This sequence joins TRBV2 and TRBJ2-4; 7 bases match TRBD1. V shed 4 bases, J shed 6 bases, and the junction held 12 bases outside the gene matches. The CDR3 is made up of 16 amino acids. CDR1 SNHLY and CDR2 FYNNEI come from the germline V gene. The chain's CDR3 is CASSGPGTVGINIQYF. The CDR3 bases are TGTGCCAGCAGTGGGCCCGGGACAGTGGGAATAAACATTCAGTACTTC.

CDR3 bases: TGTGCCAGCAGCTCGACACTGACCGCAACTAATGAAAAACTGTTTTTT. Its protein is CASSSTLTATNEKLFF. This chain uses TRBV7-6 with TRBJ1-4; no clear D gene. Germline V gene data show CDR1 as SGHVS and CDR2 as FNYEAQ. Between the trimmed V and J ends, which lost 4 bases and 0 bases, there was a span of 12 bases. The CDR3 contains 16 residues.

J is TRBJ2-5 and V is TRBV7-2, with 9 bases aligning to TRBD2. The ends lost 5 bases at V and 5 bases at J; junction bases unmatched: 9. Germline V CDR1 and CDR2: SGHTA, FQGNSA. The CDR3 extends over 15 amino acids. The CDR3 reads CASSPPAGGMETQYF. CDR3 DNA sequence: TGTGCCAGCAGCCCACCAGCGGGGGGAATGGAGACCCAGTACTTC.

The chain has TRBV11-2 and TRBJ2-2; weak D call: TRBD2 (6 bases). Between the trimmed V and J ends, which lost 11 bases and 0 bases, there was a span of 22 bases. CDR3 size: 17 residues. CDR1 is SGHAT, CDR2 FQNNGV, per germline. The CDR3 DNA reads as TGTGCCTGTCGGGGGTCGGGGCCCTCTGCGAACACCGGGGAGCTGTTTTTT. Translation: CACRGSGPSANTGELFF.

The CDR3 sequence: CASSELGHGYTF. For the CDR3, the DNA is TGTGCCAGCAGTGAACTTGGGCATGGCTACACCTTC. This sequence joins TRBV25-1 and TRBJ1-2; D call uncertain. Trimming stripped 2 bases from V and 6 bases from J, with 7 bases between. The germline V gene has CDR1 MGHDK and CDR2 SYGVNS. CDR3 length equals 12 residues.

This clone appeared a few times. The gene calls are TRBV30 and TRBJ1-5; perhaps TRBD1 as D (5 bases). Germline V gene data show CDR1 as GTSNPN and CDR2 as SVGIG (reference sequence). The CDR3 runs to 15 residues. V lost 1 base and J 11 bases, leaving 21 bases between the germline ends. Here the CDR3 DNA reads TGTGCCTGGAGTGCAGCCGGGGCCCAGCGGGGGACCCAGCATTTT. This encodes CAWSAAGAQRGTQHF. Full variable domain (rest looked up from reference TRBV30 and TRBJ1-5): SQTIHQWPATLVQPVGSPLSLECTVEGTSNPNLYWYRQAAGRGLQLLFYSVGIGQISSEVPQNLSASRPQDRQFILSSKKLLLSDSGFYLCAWSAAGAQRGTQHFGDGTRLSIL.